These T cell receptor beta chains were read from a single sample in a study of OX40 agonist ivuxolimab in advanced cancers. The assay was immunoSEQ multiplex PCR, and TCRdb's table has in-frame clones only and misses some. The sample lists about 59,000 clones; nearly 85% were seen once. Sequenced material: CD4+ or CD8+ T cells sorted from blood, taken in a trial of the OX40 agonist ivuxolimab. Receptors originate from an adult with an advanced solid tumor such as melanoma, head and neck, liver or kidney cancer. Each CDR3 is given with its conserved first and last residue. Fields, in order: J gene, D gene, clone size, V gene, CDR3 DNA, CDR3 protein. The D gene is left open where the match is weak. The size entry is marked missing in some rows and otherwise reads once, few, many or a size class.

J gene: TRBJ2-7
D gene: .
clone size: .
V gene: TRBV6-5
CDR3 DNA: TGTGCCAGCGGAGAGTTGTCAGGGGACGTAGAATTC
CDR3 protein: CASGELSGDVEF

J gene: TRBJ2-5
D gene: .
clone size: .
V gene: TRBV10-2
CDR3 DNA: TGCGCCAGCAGTCTCCGGGGGAAAGAGACCCAGTACTTC
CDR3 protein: CASSLRGKETQYF

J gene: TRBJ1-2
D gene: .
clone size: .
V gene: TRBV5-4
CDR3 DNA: TGTGCCAGCAGCCTTCGCGGGGGCCATGGCTACACCTTC
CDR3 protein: CASSLRGGHGYTF

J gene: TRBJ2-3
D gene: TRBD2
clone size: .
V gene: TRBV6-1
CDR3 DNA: TGTGCCAGCAGCGAAGTAGCGGGGAAAGATACGCAGTATTTT
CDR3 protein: CASSEVAGKDTQYF

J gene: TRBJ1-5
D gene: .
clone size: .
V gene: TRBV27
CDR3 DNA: TGTGCCAGCAGTTTAGCAGATAGCAATCAGCCCCAGCATTTT
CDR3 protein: CASSLADSNQPQHF

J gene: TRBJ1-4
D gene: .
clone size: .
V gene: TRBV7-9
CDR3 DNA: TGTGCCAGCAGCTGGGGGAGTACTACAACTAATGAAAAACTGTTTTTT
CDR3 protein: CASSWGSTTTNEKLFF

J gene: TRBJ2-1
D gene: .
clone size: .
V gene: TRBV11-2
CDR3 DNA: TGTGCCAGCAGCTTAGGTTTATCGTACAATGAGCAGTTCTTC
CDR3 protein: CASSLGLSYNEQFF

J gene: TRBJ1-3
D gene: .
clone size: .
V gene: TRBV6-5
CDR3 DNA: TGTGCCACCACAGGGTCCTCTGGAAACACCATATATTTT
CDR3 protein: CATTGSSGNTIYF

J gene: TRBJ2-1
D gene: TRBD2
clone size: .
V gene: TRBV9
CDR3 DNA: TGTGCCAGCAGCGTATCGGGACTAGCGGTGTACAATGAGCAGTTCTTC
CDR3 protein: CASSVSGLAVYNEQFF

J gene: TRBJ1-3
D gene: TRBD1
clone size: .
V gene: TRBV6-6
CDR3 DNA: TGTGCCAGCAGCCGACAGGGTTTCTCTGGAAACACCATATATTTT
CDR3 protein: CASSRQGFSGNTIYF

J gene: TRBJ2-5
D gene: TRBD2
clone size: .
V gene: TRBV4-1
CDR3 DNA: TGCGCCAGCAGCCAACAGGTACTAGCGGGAGCCCAAGAGACCCAGTACTTC
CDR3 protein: CASSQQVLAGAQETQYF

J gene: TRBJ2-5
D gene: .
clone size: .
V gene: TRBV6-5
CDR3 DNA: TGTGCCAGCAGTATGCCAGCACAAGAGACCCAGTACTTC
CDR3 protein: CASSMPAQETQYF

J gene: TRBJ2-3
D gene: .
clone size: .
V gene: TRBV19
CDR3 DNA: TGTGCCAGTAAACGGGAACAGGCAGATACGCAGTATTTT
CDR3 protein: CASKREQADTQYF

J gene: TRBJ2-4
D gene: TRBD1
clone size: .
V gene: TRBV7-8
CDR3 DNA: TGTGCCAGCAGCCAGGACAGGATTAACATTCAGTACTTC
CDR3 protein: CASSQDRINIQYF

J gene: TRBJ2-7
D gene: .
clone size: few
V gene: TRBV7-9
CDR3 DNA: TGTGCCAGCAGCCCAGACCCCTACGAGCAGTACTTC
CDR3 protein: CASSPDPYEQYF

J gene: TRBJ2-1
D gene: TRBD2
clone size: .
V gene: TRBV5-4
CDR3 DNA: TGTGCCAGCAACTCAGCGGGCGGGGGACTCTCCTACAATGAGCAGTTCTTC
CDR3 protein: CASNSAGGGLSYNEQFF

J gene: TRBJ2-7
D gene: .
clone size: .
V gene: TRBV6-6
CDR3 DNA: TGTGCCAGCAGTTACACGGGGGCGGGGACCTACGAGCAGTACTTC
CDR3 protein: CASSYTGAGTYEQYF

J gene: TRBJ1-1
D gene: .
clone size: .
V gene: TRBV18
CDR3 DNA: TGTGCCAGCTCACCACCGGGGCAGGGTGGGGACACTGAAGCTTTCTTT
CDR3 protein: CASSPPGQGGDTEAFF

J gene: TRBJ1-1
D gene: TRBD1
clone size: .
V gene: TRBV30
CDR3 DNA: TGTGCCTGGTTTAGGGGGCGTAGTATTGAAGCTTTCTTT
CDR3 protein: CAWFRGRSIEAFF

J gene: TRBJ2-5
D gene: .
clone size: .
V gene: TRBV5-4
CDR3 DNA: TGTGCCAGCAGCTTGTTTCAGGGGCAGGGTGAGACCCAGTACTTC
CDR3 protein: CASSLFQGQGETQYF

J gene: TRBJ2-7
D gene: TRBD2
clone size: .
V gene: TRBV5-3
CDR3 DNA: TGTGCCATTACTAGCGGGCCTTCCTACGAGCAGTACTTC
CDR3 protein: CAITSGPSYEQYF

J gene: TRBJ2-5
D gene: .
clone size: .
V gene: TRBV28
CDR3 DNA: TGTGCCAGCAGCCGGACACTTGGGAGAAGCCAGTACTTC
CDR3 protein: CASSRTLGRSQYF

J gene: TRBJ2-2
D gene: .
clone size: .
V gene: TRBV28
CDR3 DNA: TGTGCCAGCAACCTTGGGGGCCTAGCGGACACCGGGGAGCTGTTTTTT
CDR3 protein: CASNLGGLADTGELFF

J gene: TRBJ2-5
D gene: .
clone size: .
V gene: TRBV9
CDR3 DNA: TGTGCCAGCAGCACGACAGGCTTGTACCAAGAGACCCAGTACTTC
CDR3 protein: CASSTTGLYQETQYF

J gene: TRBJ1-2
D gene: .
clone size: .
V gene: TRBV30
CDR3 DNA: TGTGCCTGGAGCGCGGGACAAAACTATGGCTACACCTTC
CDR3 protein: CAWSAGQNYGYTF

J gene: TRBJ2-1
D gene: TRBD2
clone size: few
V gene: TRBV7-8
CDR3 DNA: TGTGCCAGCAGCTTAATCGAGCCGGCTAGCGGGGTCTTC
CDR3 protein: CASSLIEPASGVF

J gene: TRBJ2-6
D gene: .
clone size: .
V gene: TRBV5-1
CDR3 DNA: TGCGCCAGCAGCTTGGAGGGCCCCCCTGGGGCCAACGTCCTGACTTTC
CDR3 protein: CASSLEGPPGANVLTF

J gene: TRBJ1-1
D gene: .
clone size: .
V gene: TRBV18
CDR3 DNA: TGTGCCAGCTCATTCCCGAGGACTGAAGCTTTCTTT
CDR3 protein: CASSFPRTEAFF

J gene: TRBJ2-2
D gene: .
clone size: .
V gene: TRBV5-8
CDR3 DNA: TGTGCCAGCAGCCTAGATTGGGGCGGGGAGCTGTTTTTT
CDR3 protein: CASSLDWGGELFF

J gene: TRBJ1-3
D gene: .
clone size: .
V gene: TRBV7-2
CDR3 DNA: TGTGCCAGCAGCCCTCAAGGGGGGTCCACTGGAAACACCATATATTTT
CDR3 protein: CASSPQGGSTGNTIYF

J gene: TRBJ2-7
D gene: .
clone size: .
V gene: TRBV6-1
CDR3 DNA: TGTGCCAGCAGTGAAGCGCCTCCAGTATCGGATGAGCAGTACTTC
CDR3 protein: CASSEAPPVSDEQYF

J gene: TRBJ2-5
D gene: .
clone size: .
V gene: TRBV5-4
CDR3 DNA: TGTGCCAGCAGCTCGGGCGTCCAAGAGACCCAGTACTTC
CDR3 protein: CASSSGVQETQYF

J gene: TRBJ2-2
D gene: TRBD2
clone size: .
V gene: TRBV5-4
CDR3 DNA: TGTGCCAGCAGCTCCGGGACTAGCGGGACGAACACCGGGGAGCTGTTTTTT
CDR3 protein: CASSSGTSGTNTGELFF

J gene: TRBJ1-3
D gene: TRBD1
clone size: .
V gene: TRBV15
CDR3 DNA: TGTGCCACCAGCAGAGGCCCCTGGACAGGCTCTGGAAACACCATATATTTT
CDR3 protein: CATSRGPWTGSGNTIYF

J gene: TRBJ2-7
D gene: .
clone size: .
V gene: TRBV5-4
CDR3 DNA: TGTGCCAGCAGTCCGATAGGAGGGTACGAGCAGTACTTC
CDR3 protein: CASSPIGGYEQYF

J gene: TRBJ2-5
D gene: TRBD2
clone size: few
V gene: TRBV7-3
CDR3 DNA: TGTGCCAGCAGCTTAACAGGGACTAGCGGGCCCGAGACCCAGTACTTC
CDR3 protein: CASSLTGTSGPETQYF

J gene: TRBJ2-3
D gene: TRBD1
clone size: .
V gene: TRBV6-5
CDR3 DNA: TGTGCCAGCAGTTTGGGACAGGGGGCAGATACGCAGTATTTT
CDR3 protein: CASSLGQGADTQYF

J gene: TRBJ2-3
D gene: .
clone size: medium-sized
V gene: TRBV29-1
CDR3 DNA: TGCAGCGTGACGGTTGGGACGCAGTATTTT
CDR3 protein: CSVTVGTQYF

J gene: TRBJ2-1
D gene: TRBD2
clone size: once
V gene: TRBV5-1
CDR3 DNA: TGCGCCAGCAGCCTCCGGGACTACTCCTACAATGAGCAGTTCTTC
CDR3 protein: CASSLRDYSYNEQFF

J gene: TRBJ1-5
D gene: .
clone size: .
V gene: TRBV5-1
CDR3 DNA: TGCGCCAGCAGCTTAATGAGCAATCAGCCCCAGCATTTT
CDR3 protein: CASSLMSNQPQHF

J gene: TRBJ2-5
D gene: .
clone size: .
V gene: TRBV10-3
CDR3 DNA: TGTGCCATCAGTGAAAAGCCTCCGTACCAAGAGACCCAGTACTTC
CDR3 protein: CAISEKPPYQETQYF

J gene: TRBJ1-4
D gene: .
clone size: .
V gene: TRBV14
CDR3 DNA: TGTGCCAGCAGCCAAGGGGGACCAGGGAACAATGAAAAACTGTTTTTT
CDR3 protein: CASSQGGPGNNEKLFF

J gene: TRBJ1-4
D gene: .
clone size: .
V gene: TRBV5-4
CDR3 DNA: TGTGCCAGCAGCTTGGGGGGCCGGGGGCCAGGTGAAAAACTGTTTTTT
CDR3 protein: CASSLGGRGPGEKLFF

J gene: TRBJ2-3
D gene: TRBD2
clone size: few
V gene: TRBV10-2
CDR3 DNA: TGCGCCAGCAGTGAGTGGGCTAGCGGGAGAGGGGGTACGCAGTATTTT
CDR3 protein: CASSEWASGRGGTQYF

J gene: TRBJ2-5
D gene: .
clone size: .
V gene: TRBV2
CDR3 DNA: TGTGCCAGCAAGGTTAGGGTTACGGAGACCCAGTACTTC
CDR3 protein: CASKVRVTETQYF